This note documents a single T cell receptor beta chain sequence. V was pared by 0 bases and J by 5 bases, with 5 bases between. The CDR3 spans 13 residues. CDR1 is MNHEY and CDR2 is SVGAGI in the germline V gene. These data belong to a study of shared T cell receptors in the human thymus. The method was immunoSEQ multiplex PCR; TCRdb's version includes in-frame clones alone and lacks a portion of them. Altogether over 650,000 clones are present, around 87% being singletons, with the ten largest covering under 0.01%. These same data were also listed under a study on human thymus T cells.

The clonotype was recovered from a boy under three years old with a congenital heart defect. The gene calls are TRBV6-5 and TRBJ1-5; the D is unclear. The sample consisted of thymocytes. The CDR3 DNA reads TGTGCCAGCAGTTACTCTTATCATCAGCCCCAGCATTTT. Translating gives CASSYSYHQPQHF.